This TCR beta chain derives from a study of blood T cells in healthy people across ages. General study results and limits: The percentage of naive T cells correlated strongly with TCR beta diversity. Naive and antigen-experienced cells could not be conclusively compared, given unsorted PBMCs. Diversity was higher, and naive CD4+ cells more numerous, in long-lived donors than in aged donors. Those diversity estimates obtained from one million T cells were thought to be underestimates.

As for this clonotype: Its antigen is unidentified.

Using a J-beta primer mix together with a sample-barcoded 5' primer, a second PCR was run for about 6 to 11 cycles. TCRdb used MiXCR to reprocess the 5' RACE reads, holding one entry per CDR3 protein. The sample has roughly 700,000 distinct CDR3 sequences; 49% are singletons. Germline CDR1 is SGHTA and CDR2 is FQGNSA. The length of the CDR3 is 18 residues. V gave up 4 bases and J gave up 3 bases; unmatched junction bases: 14. Sequenced: blood. The sequence derives from a woman in her fifties or sixties in good health. The chain employs TRBV7-2 and TRBJ2-4, with TRBD2 identical over 8 bases. CDR3 protein: CASSSASTSGWGKNIQYF. The CDR3 coding sequence is TGTGCCAGCAGCTCAGCGTCCACTAGCGGATGGGGCAAAAACATTCAGTACTTC. Supplemented by reference TRBV7-2 and TRBJ2-4, the full variable domain reads GAGVSQSPSNKVTEKGKDVELRCDPISGHTALYWYRQSLGQGLEFLIYFQGNSAPDKSGLPSDRFSAERTGGSVSTLTIQRTQQEDSAVYLCASSSASTSGWGKNIQYFGAGTRLSVL.